The clone carrying this T cell receptor (beta chain) was seen more than once but under ten times. What it recognizes is unknown. The data derive from a study of T-cell memory formation after mild COVID-19. About the study: The two donors had largely donor-specific TCR clusters. Overall study findings and caveats: In pre-infection memory, a portion of responding clones appeared, which suggested that cross-reactive memory joined. Contracting CD4+ clones lay largely in CM and EM, with CD8+ ones residing in EMRA.

5'RACE with constant-segment primers yielded barcoded, UMI-tagged TCR alpha and TCR beta cDNA libraries. TCRdb used MiXCR to reprocess the 5' RACE reads, holding one entry per CDR3 protein. The sample carries fewer than 600,000 distinct CDR3 sequences, roughly 22% recorded once. The germline V gene encodes CDR1 SGHVS and CDR2 FQNEAQ. The CDR3 has 14 amino acids. V was cut by 4 bases and J by 5 bases, with 15 bases left in between. Sequenced sample: PBMCs or a T cell subset sorted from them (not recorded which). The receptor comes from an adult woman who had mild COVID-19 (a few samples of this study predate the infection). Cell type and time point are not known. The chain combines TRBV7-8 with TRBJ2-7; D may be TRBD1 or TRBD2 (6 bases each). This chain's CDR3 is CASSSRGDLNEQYF. The CDR3 DNA sequence: TGTGCCAGCAGCTCGAGGGGGGACTTAAACGAGCAGTACTTC.